The 30 T cell receptor beta chains listed next were all sequenced from one sample in a study of cytomegalovirus exposure and HLA in healthy donors. The PCR contained 60 Vbeta and 13 Jbeta primers. Measured with immunoSEQ multiplex PCR; TCRdb has only the in-frame clones, and not every one. The table shows over 150,000 clones, with around 79% occurring only once. What was sequenced was PBMCs. The receptors were gathered from a man between 25 and 39 years old in good health and CMV-seropositive.

The rearrangement links TRBV5-4 to TRBJ1-2, with TRBD1 identical over 8 bases. CDR1 is SGHNT and CDR2 is YYREEE in the germline V gene (reference sequence). This CDR3 is built from 17 residues. J lost 0 bases, V lost 2 bases, and 9 bases had no gene match. In DNA form, the CDR3 reads TGTGCCAGCAGCTTCAACCTAGGGACAGGTTCTAACTATGGCTACACCTTC. It translates to CASSFNLGTGSNYGYTF.

A word on this clone: Its ends do not fully match the called genes, so a read error is possible. The chain has TRBV5-1 and TRBJ2-1; 14 bases line up with TRBD2. This CDR3 contains 17 residues. Germline V lookup: CDR1 SGHRS, CDR2 YFSETQ. CDR3: CASSLGLAGVSYNEQFF. CDR3 DNA: TGCGCCAGCAGTTTGGGACTAGCGGGGGTGTCTTACAATGAGCAGTTCTTC.

The chain uses TRBV28 and TRBJ1-2; 10 nucleotides agree with TRBD1. V lost 4 bases to trimming and J lost 1 base; unmatched junction nucleotides: 6. The CDR3 has 16 residues. Germline V gives CDR1 MDHEN, CDR2 SYDVKM. This CDR3 reads CASSSPGTGVNYGYTF. CDR3 bases: TGTGCCAGCAGTTCCCCAGGGACAGGGGTTAACTATGGCTACACCTTC.

This clone showed up just a few times. The V and J genes are TRBV7-9 and TRBJ1-2; D is possibly TRBD1 (5 bases). Trimming removed 2 bases at V and 3 bases at J, with 10 bases between. Germline V gene sequence: CDR1 SEHNR, CDR2 FQNEAQ (reference sequence). This CDR3 is 14 amino acids long. The CDR3 reads CASSLQTAHYGYTF. CDR3 DNA: TGTGCCAGCAGCTTACAGACAGCTCACTATGGCTACACCTTC.

The genes are TRBV25-1 and TRBJ2-4; 10 bases are shared with TRBD2. Germline loops: CDR1 MGHDK, CDR2 SYGVNS. The CDR3 has 17 residues. J was trimmed by 2 bases and V by 3 bases; bases with no gene match: 7. This CDR3 reads CASSDLAGEVTKNIQYF. For the CDR3, the DNA is TGTGCCAGCAGTGATCTAGCGGGAGAGGTCACCAAAAACATTCAGTACTTC. The whole variable domain, remainder taken from reference TRBV25-1 and TRBJ2-4, is EADIYQTPRYLVIGTGKKITLECSQTMGHDKMYWYQQDPGMELHLIHYSYGVNSTEKGDLSSESTVSRIRTEHFPLTLESARPSHTSQYLCASSDLAGEVTKNIQYFGAGTRLSVL.

The chain is built from TRBV5-4 and TRBJ2-3, with TRBD1 matching over 7 bases. CDR1 is SGHNT and CDR2 is YYREEE in the germline V gene (reference sequence). The V and J ends lost 5 bases and 6 bases, in that order; junction bases with no gene match: 12. The CDR3 is made up of 15 amino acids. CDR3 sequence (DNA): TGTGCCAGCAGACGGGACAGAGTCACATCCGATACGCAGTATTTT. It yields the protein CASRRDRVTSDTQYF. Full variable domain (rest looked up from reference TRBV5-4 and TRBJ2-3): ETGVTQSPTHLIKTRGQQVTLRCSSQSGHNTVSWYQQALGQGPQFIFQYYREEENGRGNFPPRFSGLQFPNYSSELNVNALELDDSALYLCASRRDRVTSDTQYFGPGTRLTVL.

The count of this clone is one. V and J are TRBV13 and TRBJ2-7; 7 bases are shared with TRBD1. Germline CDR1 and CDR2: PRHDT and FYEKMQ (reference sequence). With V trimmed by 2 bases and J by 2 bases, 0 bases remained unmatched. CDR3 length: 13 residues. The CDR3 is CASSLQGAYEQYF. CDR3 coding DNA: TGTGCCAGCAGCTTACAGGGGGCCTACGAGCAGTACTTC. Variable domain in full (rest from reference TRBV13 and TRBJ2-7): AAGVIQSPRHLIKEKRETATLKCYPIPRHDTVYWYQQGPGQDPQFLISFYEKMQSDKGSIPDRFSAQQFSDYHSELNMSSLELGDSALYFCASSLQGAYEQYFGPGTRLTVT.

The CDR3 here is CASSLSQANYGYTF. CDR3 DNA sequence: TGTGCCAGCAGCTTAAGTCAGGCCAACTATGGCTACACCTTC. This sequence joins TRBV7-9 and TRBJ1-2, with D hard to call. The V and J ends lost 2 bases and 2 bases respectively, with 9 bases between them. There are 14 residues in the CDR3. The V gene's germline CDR1 is SEHNR and CDR2 FQNEAQ (reference sequence).

The genes are TRBV6-5 and TRBJ1-6; TRBD1 is a possible D gene (5 bases). This CDR3 contains 13 residues. The germline CDR1 and CDR2 sequences are MNHEY and SVGAGI. Trimming pared 5 bases from V and 5 bases from J, leaving 7 bases between. The CDR3 DNA is TGTGCCAGCAGTCAGGGCCATAATTCACCCCTCCACTTT. This gives the protein CASSQGHNSPLHF.

This chain uses TRBV4-1 with TRBJ2-1, with D possibly being TRBD1 (5 bases). Germline loops: CDR1 MGHRA, CDR2 YSYEKL. CDR3 length equals 17 residues. With 0 bases removed from V and 0 bases from J, the gap between germline ends came to 12 bases. CDR3 residues: CASSQERDSSSYNEQFF. In nucleotides, the CDR3 is TGCGCCAGCAGCCAAGAAAGAGACAGCAGCTCCTACAATGAGCAGTTCTTC.

The chain links TRBV19 to TRBJ1-2; D unresolved. With 5 bases removed from V and 7 bases from J, the gap between germline ends came to 14 bases. Germline lookup yields CDR1 LNHDA and CDR2 SQIVND (reference sequence). The CDR3 extends over 13 amino acids. The CDR3 DNA is TGTGCCAGTAGTCCCCGACGCGGCAGTGGCTACACCTTC. It codes for CASSPRRGSGYTF.

This rearrangement joins TRBV11-2 to TRBJ2-5; 9 nucleotides match TRBD1. The CDR3 runs 14 residues. Germline CDR1 is SGHAT and CDR2 is FQNNGV. Trimming cost V 5 bases and J 4 bases; bases outside gene matches: 5. This CDR3 reads CASSQDRGRETQYF. CDR3 bases: TGTGCCAGCAGCCAAGACAGGGGGAGAGAGACCCAGTACTTC.

CDR3 DNA: TGCGCCAGCAGCCCTGGACTAGCTGACAATGAGCAGTTCTTC. Residues: CASSPGLADNEQFF. V and J are TRBV4-1 and TRBJ2-1, with TRBD2 identical over 8 bases. Germline V gene lookup returns CDR1 MGHRA and CDR2 YSYEKL. The CDR3 is 14 amino acids. The trim removed 4 bases at V and 5 bases at J, leaving 4 bases unmatched.

The rearrangement uses TRBV28 and TRBJ1-1, with 8 positions matching TRBD1. This CDR3 spans 15 amino acids. Germline V gene lookup returns CDR1 MDHEN and CDR2 SYDVKM. Trimming took 3 bases from V and 0 from J; bases not matched to a gene: 3. CDR3 loop: CASSFRGLLNTEAFF. CDR3 bases: TGTGCCAGCAGTTTCAGGGGGCTGTTGAACACTGAAGCTTTCTTT.

V and J are TRBV10-3 and TRBJ1-1, with TRBD1 matching over 8 bases. The CDR3 runs to 16 residues. Germline assignment: CDR1 ENHRY and CDR2 SYGVKD. J gave up 0 bases and V 0 bases, and 3 bases lay outside the gene matches. CDR3 protein: CAISESGTGMNTEAFF. The DNA for the CDR3 is TGTGCCATCAGTGAGTCAGGGACAGGTATGAACACTGAAGCTTTCTTT.

This clone was counted only a few times. The chain couples TRBV6-1 to TRBJ2-4; perhaps TRBD1 as D (6 bases). The ends were cut back, 8 bases at V and 1 base at J, with 15 bases in the middle. This CDR3 has 15 amino acids. Germline V CDR1 and CDR2: MNHNS, SASEGT. Here the CDR3 DNA reads TGTGCCAGCCGACTACAGGGAACGGCCAAAAACATTCAGTACTTC. Protein sequence: CASRLQGTAKNIQYF.

This clone was detected only a few times. The rearrangement joins TRBV12-5 to TRBJ1-5, with a tentative D call TRBD1 (5 bases). Germline CDR1 is LGHNT and CDR2 is FRNRAP. V lost 1 base, J lost 7 bases, and 14 bases lay in between. The CDR3 has 15 amino acids. CDR3 nucleotides: TGTGCTAGTGGTTTGGAGACAGCCCGCCGACAGCCCCAGCATTTT. Translation: CASGLETARRQPQHF.

The chain recombines TRBV4-2 with TRBJ1-2, with unresolved D. The V gene lost 0 bases and the J gene lost 2 bases, with 10 bases spanning the gap. This CDR3 is built from 15 residues. Germline V gene lookup returns CDR1 LGHNA and CDR2 YNFKEQ. CDR3 protein: CASSQEADSNYGYTF. CDR3 in DNA: TGTGCCAGCAGCCAAGAGGCAGATTCCAACTATGGCTACACCTTC.

Only one count was recorded for this clone. The chain couples TRBV7-8 to TRBJ1-6, with D possibly being TRBD1 (6 bases). CDR1 is SGHVS, CDR2 FQNEAQ, per germline. The CDR3 consists of 16 residues. Between the trimmed V and J ends, which lost 3 bases and 7 bases, there was a span of 16 bases. The CDR3 spells CASSLGERGWNSPLHF. CDR3 coding DNA: TGTGCCAGCAGCTTGGGCGAAAGGGGGTGGAATTCACCCCTCCACTTT.

The genes are TRBV5-4 and TRBJ1-6; TRBD1 is a possible D gene (6 bases). The ends were cut back, 4 bases at V and 0 bases at J, with 23 bases in the middle. The CDR3 covers 20 residues. The V gene's germline CDR1 is SGHNT and CDR2 YYREEE (reference sequence). The DNA for the CDR3 is TGTGCCAGCAGCCATAAGGACAGTACAATTACGAGCTCCTATAATTCACCCCTCCACTTT. This sequence encodes CASSHKDSTITSSYNSPLHF.

This clone occurred a few times. The genes are TRBV2 and TRBJ2-7, with 8 bases aligning to TRBD1. Germline CDR1 is SNHLY and CDR2 is FYNNEI. The CDR3 consists of 14 residues. The J segment lost 6 bases and the V segment lost 8 bases, leaving 12 bases of the junction unmatched. CDR3 residues: CASALGQGIREQYF. In nucleotides, the CDR3 is TGTGCCAGCGCTCTAGGACAGGGTATACGCGAGCAGTACTTC. The full variable domain, its missing parts supplied by reference TRBV2 and TRBJ2-7, is EPEVTQTPSHQVTQMGQEVILRCVPISNHLYFYWYRQILGQKVEFLVSFYNNEISEKSEIFDDQFSVERPDGSNFTLKIRSTKLEDSAMYFCASALGQGIREQYFGPGTRLTVT.

The chain employs TRBV10-1 and TRBJ2-7; D perhaps matches TRBD2 (6 bases). This CDR3 has 16 residues. V dropped 2 bases and J dropped 0 bases, with 14 bases sitting between them. Germline V CDR1 and CDR2: WNHNN, SYGVQD (reference sequence). DNA for the CDR3: TGCGCCAGCAGTGAGGAAACCCGGGACTTCTCCTACGAGCAGTACTTC. Translating it yields CASSEETRDFSYEQYF.

V usage is TRBV9 and J usage is TRBJ2-5; 10 positions agree with TRBD2. Trimming cost V 0 bases and J 1 base; bases outside gene matches: 0. Germline lookup yields CDR1 SGDLS and CDR2 YYNGEE. The CDR3 contains 15 residues. CDR3 loop: CASSVGTSGQETQYF. CDR3 nucleotide sequence: TGTGCCAGCAGCGTAGGGACTAGCGGCCAAGAGACCCAGTACTTC.

The chain combines TRBV28 with TRBJ2-7, with TRBD2 matching over 7 bases. Trimming cost V 6 bases and J 3 bases; bases outside gene matches: 11. The germline CDR1 and CDR2 sequences are MDHEN and SYDVKM. The CDR3 runs to 15 residues. CDR3 sequence (DNA): TGTGCCAGCAGATTCTCTAGCGGAAATAACTACGAGCAGTACTTC. This translates into CASRFSSGNNYEQYF. The whole variable domain, filled in from reference TRBV28 and TRBJ2-7, reads DVKVTQSSRYLVKRTGEKVFLECVQDMDHENMFWYRQDPGLGLRLIYFSYDVKMKEKGDIPEGYSVSREKKERFSLILESASTNQTSMYLCASRFSSGNNYEQYFGPGTRLTVT.

The chain combines TRBV7-2 with TRBJ1-1; D is ambiguous. This CDR3 is built from 13 residues. Germline V gene data show CDR1 as SGHTA and CDR2 as FQGNSA. Trimming took off 5 bases at V and 0 bases at J, with 7 bases between the two ends. The CDR3 loop reads CASSPQMNTEAFF. For the CDR3, the DNA is TGTGCCAGCAGCCCACAGATGAACACTGAAGCTTTCTTT.

The rearrangement links TRBV20-1 to TRBJ2-1; D uncertain. Germline V gene lookup returns CDR1 DFQATT and CDR2 SNEGSKA (reference sequence). The CDR3 covers 11 residues. Trimming took off 6 bases at V and 4 bases at J, with 7 bases between the two ends. The CDR3 sequence is CSAPLYNEQFF. As DNA, the CDR3 is TGCAGTGCCCCGCTATACAATGAGCAGTTCTTC.

Points on this clone: Distinct nucleotide sequences in the sample also encode this CDR3. The chain combines TRBV30 with TRBJ1-4; no reliable D call. The V end was cut by 2 bases, the J end by 2 bases, with 12 bases between. Germline lookup yields CDR1 GTSNPN and CDR2 SVGIG (reference sequence). The CDR3 totals 15 residues. The CDR3 nucleotides are TGTGCCTGGAGTTCCGGAGGTATCACTAATGAAAAACTGTTTTTT. Translation: CAWSSGGITNEKLFF.

This rearrangement joins TRBV28 to TRBJ2-2, with D perhaps TRBD2 (6 bases). The CDR3 contains 13 residues. Trimming stripped 5 bases from V and 7 bases from J, with 11 bases between. CDR1 is MDHEN and CDR2 is SYDVKM in the germline V gene. CDR3 DNA: TGTGCCAGCAGTGAACGGGAGAACGGGGAGCTGTTTTTT. Translation gives CASSERENGELFF.

The chain has TRBV5-4 and TRBJ1-1; the match to TRBD1 covers 9 bases. With V trimmed by 0 bases and J by 7 bases, 4 bases remained unmatched. The CDR3 is 14 amino acids. The germline V gene encodes CDR1 SGHNT and CDR2 YYREEE (reference sequence). CDR3 coding DNA: TGTGCCAGCAGCTTGGAACAGGGGGCTGTTGAAGCTTTCTTT. Its translation: CASSLEQGAVEAFF.

The gene calls are TRBV12-5 and TRBJ1-3; 9 bases are a match to TRBD1. This CDR3 has 16 amino acids. Germline CDR1 and CDR2: LGHNT and FRNRAP. Trimming removed 4 bases from V and 4 bases from J; junction bases left unmatched: 8. The CDR3 DNA is TGTGCTAGTGGTTCCCGGACAGGGGCGGGAGGAAACACCATATATTTT. Amino acids: CASGSRTGAGGNTIYF.